Sequencing of this T cell receptor (beta chain) was carried out in a study of cytomegalovirus exposure and HLA in healthy donors. Regarding the study as a whole: Across donors, sequencing depth was assumed by presence/absence analyses to be roughly uniform. When analyzed later, a missense DCLRE1C variant was found to be linked to TCR beta V- and J-gene trimming.

The PCR made use of 60 Vbeta and 13 Jbeta primers. Only in-frame clones appear in the TCRdb table, and some are missing; sequencing was by immunoSEQ multiplex PCR. The sample has about 160,000 clones; roughly 80% are singletons. Note on this clone: What it recognizes is unknown.

The CDR3 spans 15 residues. The V and J ends lost 4 bases and 0 bases, in that order; junction bases with no gene match: 4. From germline, CDR1 is SGHRS and CDR2 YFSETQ. This chain uses TRBV5-1 with TRBJ2-7; 10 nucleotides line up with TRBD2. Input material: PBMCs. The sequence derives from a man aged 45-65 years in good health and CMV-seropositive. The CDR3 DNA reads as TGCGCCAGCAGCACAACTAGCGGGGTCTCCTACGAGCAGTACTTC. The encoded protein is CASSTTSGVSYEQYF. Supplemented by reference TRBV5-1 and TRBJ2-7, the full variable domain reads KAGVTQTPRYLIKTRGQQVTLSCSPISGHRSVSWYQQTPGQGLQFLFEYFSETQRNKGNFPGRFSGRQFSNSRSEMNVSTLELGDSALYLCASSTTSGVSYEQYFGPGTRLTVT.